This T cell receptor beta chain came from a study of T cells in Graves' hyperthyroidism and ophthalmopathy. Study-level findings and limits: Most thyroid clonotypes expanded above 0.001 were also detected in blood.

Researchers took RNA transcripts and amplified the TCR beta CDR3 regions from them. HTBI primers were used for first-round RT-PCR of the TCR CDR3. One entry per CDR3 protein results from TCRdb running MiXCR on the multiplex PCR reads. The sample comprises roughly 710,000 distinct CDR3 sequences, 30% to 40% of which are singletons, and around a third rests with the top ten. Germline V gives CDR1 SGDLS, CDR2 YYNGEE. V shed 4 bases and J shed 2 bases, with 15 bases lying between them. CDR3 length: 15 amino acids. As for this clonotype: The antigen remains unidentified.

The clonotype originates from a woman between 35 and 50 years old with Graves' hyperthyroidism. The chain couples TRBV9 to TRBJ2-5, with D possibly TRBD2 on 7 matching bases. Sequencing was performed on blood. CDR3 protein: CASSQGGGLQETQYF. CDR3 nucleotide sequence: TGTGCCAGCAGCCAAGGGGGGGGCCTACAAGAGACCCAGTACTTC.